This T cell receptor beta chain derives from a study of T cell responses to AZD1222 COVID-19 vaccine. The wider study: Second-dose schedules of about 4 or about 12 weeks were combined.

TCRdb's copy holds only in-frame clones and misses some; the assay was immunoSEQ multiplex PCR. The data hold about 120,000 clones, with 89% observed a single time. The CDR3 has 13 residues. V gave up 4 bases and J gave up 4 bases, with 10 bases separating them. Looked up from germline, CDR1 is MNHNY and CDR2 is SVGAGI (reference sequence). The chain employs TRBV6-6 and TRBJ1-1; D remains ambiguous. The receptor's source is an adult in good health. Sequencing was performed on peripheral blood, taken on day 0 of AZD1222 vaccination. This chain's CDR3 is CASSLTDSTEAFF. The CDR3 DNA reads TGTGCCAGCAGTTTAACTGATTCCACTGAAGCTTTCTTT.